The clone carrying this TCR beta chain was seen ten or more times. Its specificity is not known. The data originate from a study of post-analysis software for immune sequencing data. Study-level results: Five TRBV segments (TRBV5-6, TRBV5-1 and TRBV20-1 among them) occurred more frequently in patients than in controls.

Incorporated into the TCR beta cDNA libraries were unique molecular identifiers, which served to reduce PCR and sequencing biases. TCRdb redid the calling of the PCR reads with MiXCR, one entry per CDR3 protein. The sample has over 250,000 distinct CDR3 sequences, 30% to 45% seen once. With 5 bases clipped from V and 4 bases from J, the junction kept 8 bases outside the gene matches. Looked up from germline, CDR1 is MGHRA and CDR2 is YSYEKL. The CDR3 consists of 15 residues. This sequence joins TRBV4-1 and TRBJ2-1; 7 nucleotides agree with TRBD2. Sequenced material: blood. This TCR came from a girl aged 10 to 17 with multiple sclerosis. The DNA of the CDR3 is TGCGCCAGCAGCACGGAAGGGGAGGGTTACAATGAGCAGTTCTTC. Protein: CASSTEGEGYNEQFF.